Below, 13 T cell receptor beta chains from the same sample are listed, as sequenced in a study of T cells after yellow fever vaccination. TCRdb called the 5' RACE reads again in MiXCR, with one record for every CDR3 protein. Of a few hundred thousand distinct CDR3 sequences in the sample, 5.2% were seen once. Specimen: CD4+ T cells sorted from PBMCs, collected on the day of the yellow fever booster vaccination. Every receptor here comes from a man aged 18 to 29 who received the YFV17D yellow fever vaccine.

This clonotype was observed a few times. The chain links TRBV9 to TRBJ2-1; possibly TRBD2 for D (5 bases). The CDR3 contains 16 residues. The germline CDR1 and CDR2 sequences are SGDLS and YYNGEE. The V and J ends lost 0 bases and 7 bases respectively, with 17 bases between them. CDR3 in amino acids: CASSVATWVASNEQFF. DNA of the CDR3: TGTGCCAGCAGCGTAGCTACTTGGGTAGCGTCTAATGAGCAGTTCTTC.

This clonotype was picked up a small number of times. The rearrangement joins TRBV20-1 to TRBJ2-5; D is unresolved. The V gene's germline CDR1 is DFQATT and CDR2 SNEGSKA (reference sequence). The CDR3 sequence is 11 residues long. The germline V and J ends were trimmed by 3 bases and 5 bases, with 7 bases remaining between them. CDR3 residues: CSARYLETQYF. In DNA form, the CDR3 reads TGCAGTGCTAGGTACCTGGAGACCCAGTACTTC.

This clonotype was observed at least ten times. The rearrangement uses TRBV11-2 and TRBJ1-1, with TRBD1 as a possible D gene (5 bases). Germline V lookup: CDR1 SGHAT, CDR2 FQNNGV. This CDR3 is 14 amino acids long. The germline V and J ends were trimmed by 3 bases and 4 bases, with 12 bases remaining between them. The CDR3 loop is CASSFQGRGTEAFF. CDR3 bases: TGTGCCAGCAGCTTTCAGGGAAGGGGCACTGAAGCTTTCTTT.

This clonotype was picked up many times. The chain links TRBV6-1 to TRBJ2-1; D assignment may be TRBD1 or TRBD2 (5 bases each). The CDR3 has 16 amino acids. Germline V CDR1 and CDR2: MNHNS, SASEGT. Trimming took off 4 bases at V and 5 bases at J, with 18 bases between the two ends. CDR3 residues: CASSVLTGTRDNEQFF. CDR3 coding DNA: TGTGCCAGCAGTGTCCTGACCGGGACCCGAGACAATGAGCAGTTCTTC.

In this sample, this clonotype turned up a few times. The V and J genes are TRBV7-2 and TRBJ2-2; TRBD2 matches 11 bases. V shed 5 bases and J 6 bases; nucleotides not matched to a gene: 17. The CDR3 totals 19 residues. Per the germline V gene, CDR1 is SGHTA and CDR2 is FQGNSA. The CDR3 here is CASSPANSGGAMLSGELFF. CDR3 DNA: TGTGCCAGCAGCCCCGCTAATAGCGGGGGGGCCATGTTGTCCGGGGAGCTGTTTTTT.

This clonotype was seen many times. The rearrangement uses TRBV29-1 and TRBJ2-5; 7 bases agree with TRBD1. The ends lost 6 bases at V and 5 bases at J; junction bases unmatched: 12. The CDR3 has 14 amino acids. Germline assignment: CDR1 SQVTM and CDR2 ANQGSEA. The CDR3 nucleotides read TGCAGCGTGGGACAGCTCGAAACGGTGGAGACCCAGTACTTC. Protein: CSVGQLETVETQYF.

The genes are TRBV7-2 and TRBJ2-7; 8 nucleotides align to TRBD1. The CDR3 totals 14 residues. The germline V gene has CDR1 SGHTA and CDR2 FQGNSA. The trim removed 5 bases at V and 2 bases at J, leaving 5 bases unmatched. In DNA, the CDR3 is TGTGCCAGCAGCATCGGGACAGGTCCCTACGAGCAGTACTTC. Translation: CASSIGTGPYEQYF.

The rearrangement uses TRBV23-1 and TRBJ1-2; no clear D gene. TRBV23-1 counts as an open reading frame of uncertain function. The CDR3 extends over 12 amino acids. Trimming pared 7 bases from V and 4 bases from J, leaving 10 bases between. The CDR3 loop is CASKGGFYGYTF. The CDR3 DNA is TGCGCCAGCAAAGGAGGGTTCTATGGCTACACCTTC.

This clonotype was picked up a small number of times. The chain recombines TRBV6-5 with TRBJ2-3; 7 nucleotides match TRBD1. The germline V gene encodes CDR1 MNHEY and CDR2 SVGAGI. The CDR3 sequence is 15 residues long. The trim removed 5 bases at V and 5 bases at J, leaving 10 bases unmatched. The CDR3 sequence: CASSTGQLNIDTQYF. The CDR3, as DNA: TGTGCCAGCAGTACGGGACAGTTAAATATAGATACGCAGTATTTT.

This clonotype has a count of ten or more. The rearrangement joins TRBV7-8 to TRBJ2-3, with unresolved D. The ends were cut back, 1 base at V and 6 bases at J, with 14 bases in the middle. CDR1 and CDR2 from the germline V gene are SGHVS and FQNEAQ. The CDR3 totals 15 residues. CDR3 region: CASSLGRTHLDTQYF. The CDR3 nucleotides read TGTGCCAGCAGCTTAGGCCGCACCCACTTGGATACGCAGTATTTT.

J is TRBJ2-5 and V is TRBV5-1; 9 nucleotides match TRBD1. CDR1 is SGHRS, CDR2 YFSETQ, per germline. This CDR3 contains 15 residues. V dropped 4 bases and J dropped 4; count of bases not matched to a gene: 8. The CDR3 loop reads CASSLAGTGLETQYF. CDR3 DNA: TGCGCCAGCAGCCTTGCGGGGACAGGGCTAGAGACCCAGTACTTC. The full variable domain, in which reference TRBV5-1 and TRBJ2-5 provide the parts outside the CDR3, is KAGVTQTPRYLIKTRGQQVTLSCSPISGHRSVSWYQQTPGQGLQFLFEYFSETQRNKGNFPGRFSGRQFSNSRSEMNVSTLELGDSALYLCASSLAGTGLETQYFGPGTRLLVL.

In its sample, this clonotype was seen many times. The chain joins TRBV10-3 to TRBJ2-3; 8 nucleotides agree with TRBD2. The CDR3 contains 15 residues. V lost 5 bases and J lost 5; bases outside the gene matches: 9. CDR1 is ENHRY and CDR2 is SYGVKD in the germline V gene. The CDR3 protein is CAISQTGGQGDTQYF. CDR3 DNA sequence: TGTGCCATCAGTCAAACGGGGGGGCAAGGAGATACGCAGTATTTT.

This clonotype has more than one count but fewer than ten. The chain combines TRBV6-5 with TRBJ2-1; D might be TRBD2 (6 bases). The CDR3 is made up of 14 amino acids. V was pared by 7 bases and J by 4 bases, with 14 bases between. Per germline, CDR1 MNHEY and CDR2 SVGAGI. CDR3 loop: CASMRGPTYNEQFF. DNA of the CDR3: TGTGCCAGCATGCGGGGTCCTACTTACAATGAGCAGTTCTTC.